What follows describes a single TCR beta chain. What it binds is not known. The data were taken from a study of T cells in localized non-small cell lung cancer. The study's findings and limits: The appearance of a median approximately 60 of the top 100 tumor clones was seen in adjacent lung. A single tumor region was sequenced, leaving heterogeneity possible.

Germline V lookup: CDR1 SGHKS, CDR2 YYEKEE (reference sequence). Trimming cost V 2 bases and J 11 bases; bases outside gene matches: 12. CDR3 length: 14 residues. Data came from immunoSEQ multiplex PCR; TCRdb stores just in-frame clones and leaves some out. The table shows tens of thousands of clones, with 70% to 90% occurring only once. This material consisted of peripheral blood, taken before any cancer treatment. The chain has TRBV5-5 and TRBJ1-2, with TRBD1 matching over 7 bases. The TCR was taken from a female donor at least 60 years old with stage I lung adenocarcinoma. The CDR3 spells CASSFGYVQGKYTF. The CDR3 DNA reads as TGTGCCAGCAGCTTCGGTTACGTACAGGGGAAATACACCTTC.